This TCR beta chain was identified in a study of OX40 agonist ivuxolimab in advanced cancers. Study context: The drug used for patients, ivuxolimab, was an agonistic anti-OX40 (CD134) antibody.

After removal of 6 bases from V and 6 bases from J, the junction contained 8 bases not matched to a gene. The CDR3 has 14 residues. Germline V gene sequence: CDR1 MNHEY, CDR2 SVGAGI. Assay used: immunoSEQ multiplex PCR; TCRdb lists only in-frame clones, some missing. The sample lists about 77,000 clones; around 83% were seen once. This clone was seen more than once but under ten times. Antigen specificity is unknown. Findings of the study overall: Compared with CD4+, CD8+ T cells on average had more expanded clones. Expanded peripheral T-cell antigen specificity went undetermined.

This receptor was identified in an adult with an advanced solid tumor such as melanoma, head and neck, liver or kidney cancer. V is TRBV6-5 and J is TRBJ1-5; TRBD1 aligns across 7 bases. The sequences come from CD4+ or CD8+ T cells sorted from blood, collected in a trial of the OX40 agonist ivuxolimab. The CDR3 nucleotides are TGTGCCAGCAGCTGGACAGGAGGGCTTCAGCCCCAGCATTTT. It yields the protein CASSWTGGLQPQHF.